This TCR beta chain derives from a study of CD8+CD57+ T cells in acquired aplastic anemia (dated by TCRdb to the late 2010s). Describing the broader study: On average, sorted CD4+ and CD8+ cells yielded around 3.1 ug of extracted DNA, with a range of 0.2 to 27.4 ug. CD8+CD57+ expansion was defined as a frequency above the mean frequency observed in healthy subjects.

What the study reported, not specific to this receptor: About 30 CD8+ CDR3 sequences were found in both patients and controls but appeared to be highly expressed in patients and within the immunodominant clones of the patients. No significant difference in CD8+ Simpson's diversity was found between patients and healthy controls (P=0.060).

Genomic DNA served as template for TCR beta VDJ combination and CDR3 sequence profiling. TCR repertoire sequencing was run on an Illumina HiSeq 2000. Per the original workflow: Repertoires were assessed using TRBV/TRBJ rearrangement plots, CDR3 size and DJ length profiles, and Simpson's diversity index. The immunodominant clone was defined as the most abundant DNA sequence in deep sequencing data. CDR3 amino acid sequences were checked for sharing between subjects and were compared against published repertoires and the VDJdb database. TCRdb cleaned the public reads at Q25 with fastp, built clones with MiXCR and kept in-frame beta chains. Entries that share a CDR3 protein sequence are merged under the most common genes and DNA. These V and J calls derive from TCRdb rather than the authors' analysis. This sample comprises hundreds of thousands of distinct CDR3 sequences, around a third of them detected only once. The ten top clones hold less than 1% of the sample.

This clonotype was detected only a few times. Its antigen is currently not known. A much larger clone differs from this one at a single base, so this may be a read error. The patients picked for sequencing were ones in whom flow cytometry had shown an expansion of CD8+CD57+ cells. Severe acquired aplastic anemia was diagnosed in all patients according to International Study of Aplastic Anemia and Agranulocytosis and Camitta criteria. No patient had received any therapy when blood was sampled. In the study, sorted CD4+ and CD8+ blood T cells from patients with severe aplastic anemia and from healthy subjects underwent deep sequencing of TCR repertoires. Patients were enrolled under clinicaltrials.gov protocols 00001620, 01623167, 00001397, 00071045, 00081523 and 00961064 in the USA. Ficoll-Paque density gradient centrifugation was used to isolate peripheral blood mononuclear cells. Before DNA extraction, CD4+ and CD8+ T cells were sorted with FACS or magnetic beads.

The germline V gene yields SGHVS for CDR1 and FQNEAQ for CDR2. Including cysteine and phenylalanine, the CDR3 has 16 amino acids. The DNA shown is the 48-base CDR3, in frame from base 1. Sequencing input: sorted CD4+, CD8+, or CD8+CD57+ T cells (not recorded which) from PBMCs. This receptor chain uses TRBV7-8 and TRBJ2-6; the D gene is perhaps TRBD1, from 6 matching bases. This TCR derives from a human donor with aplastic anemia. CDR3 reads: CAGSKDSGTGANVLTF. The DNA is as follows: TGTGCCGGCAGCAAGGACAGTGGCACTGGGGCCAACGTCCTGACTTTC.